This entry describes one T cell receptor (beta chain). Its antigen remains unidentified. Per-base qualities were not stored, and no clone one base away is much larger. The sample belongs to a study of patients and donors after allogeneic stem cell transplantation (TCRdb year 2020). The germline V gene supplies CDR1 MDHEN and CDR2 SYDVKM. Spanning cysteine to phenylalanine, the CDR3 consists of 16 amino acids. The kept DNA is CDR3 alone, 48 bases in frame from the first base. Ends trimmed: V by 6 bases, J by 3 bases; bases unmatched to a gene: 9. Library method: RT-PCR. TCRdb names NextSeq 550 as the instrument used. TCRdb ran its own pipeline on the public reads, namely fastp trimming at Q25 and MiXCR clone calling, and kept in-frame beta chains. For every CDR3 protein sequence, its rows merge into one entry that carries the most common genes and DNA. This sample has about 100,000 distinct CDR3 sequences in its table, and approximately 40% of those were observed once. The top ten hold around 26% of the sample.

The V gene is TRBV28 and the J gene is TRBJ2-4; the central 9 bases match TRBD2. The sample comprised blood, either unsorted or a sorted T cell fraction (not recorded which). This receptor was taken from a human donor who was either an allogeneic HSCT recipient or a stem cell or donor lymphocyte infusion donor (not recorded which). It is not recorded whose cells these are; they may come from a transplant donor. CDR3 loop: CASSLETSGLKNIQYF. The base sequence is TGTGCCAGCAGCCTCGAGACTAGCGGACTCAAAAACATTCAGTACTTC.